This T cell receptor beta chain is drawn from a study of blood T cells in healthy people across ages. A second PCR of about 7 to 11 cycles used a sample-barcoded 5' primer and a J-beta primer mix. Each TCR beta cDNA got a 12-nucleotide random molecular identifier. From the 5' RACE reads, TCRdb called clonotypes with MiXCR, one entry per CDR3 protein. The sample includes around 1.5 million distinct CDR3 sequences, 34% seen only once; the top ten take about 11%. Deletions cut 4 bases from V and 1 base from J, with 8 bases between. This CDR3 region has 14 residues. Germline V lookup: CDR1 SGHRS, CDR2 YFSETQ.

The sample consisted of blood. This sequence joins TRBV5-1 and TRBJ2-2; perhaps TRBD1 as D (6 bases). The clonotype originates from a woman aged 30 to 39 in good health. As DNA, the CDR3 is TGCGCCAGCAGCGTGGGACAGAACACCGGGGAGCTGTTTTTT. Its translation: CASSVGQNTGELFF.